This TCR beta chain was sequenced in a study of blood T cell repertoires in COVID-19. In the study overall: Samples taken during acute and convalescent COVID-19 were collected in the United States, Italy and Spain. PBMCs, B-cell-depleted T cells, or T cells were the source of the cDNA or gDNA that made up the material.

Individuals drawn from approximately 26 US areas were roughly 18 to 100 years old. The sample holds one count of this clone. The V gene lost 5 bases and the J gene lost 7 bases, with 14 bases spanning the gap. This CDR3 has 14 amino acids. Germline CDR1 LNHDA, CDR2 SQIVND (reference sequence). TCRdb's copy holds only in-frame clones and misses some; the assay was immunoSEQ multiplex PCR. This table holds about 280,000 clones, approximately 81% found once. The TCR sequence derives from a woman aged 45-65 years who had recovered from COVID-19. The rearrangement uses TRBV19 and TRBJ2-2; the D gene is possibly TRBD2 (6 bases). The sample taken for sequencing was PBMCs or T cells enriched from blood (not recorded which). CDR3 loop: CASSAAGKYGELFF. In DNA, the CDR3 is TGTGCCAGTAGTGCCGCGGGAAAGTACGGGGAGCTGTTTTTT.